The clone carrying this T cell receptor beta chain was counted a few times. The antigen is undetermined. The germline CDR1 and CDR2 sequences are LGHDT and YNNKEL (reference sequence). CDR3 length: 15 residues. Trimming took 0 bases from V and 12 from J, leaving 18 bases between them. This entry comes from a study of identical twins. Study-level results: Models underestimated TCR alpha sharing (out-of-frame) in monozygotic twins. Beta out-of-frame sequences displayed a weaker excess of sharing between twins.

From the 5' RACE reads, TCRdb called clonotypes with MiXCR, one entry per CDR3 protein. The table records about 720,000 distinct CDR3 sequences, roughly 8% of them present only once. These data were also filed under a second study, of yellow fever vaccine responses in identical twins.

The clonotype originates from a woman between 18 and 29 years old in good health. The chain recombines TRBV3-1 with TRBJ2-1; D is unclear. The sample taken for sequencing was PBMCs. DNA for the CDR3: TGTGCCAGCAGCCAAGATATACTACCAACCCGTCCGCAGTTCTTC. Encoded protein: CASSQDILPTRPQFF.